What follows are 20 T cell receptor beta chains derived from one specimen sequenced in a study of shared clonotypes between healthy human individuals. Clones were read by immunoSEQ multiplex PCR, and TCRdb kept only the in-frame ones, dropping some. This sample has 2.3 million or so clones, with 93% found just once. The specimen was naive CD4+ T cells from PBMCs. Noted subset: CD45RA+ positively selected. The receptors come from a man younger than 35 in good health. Some clones in this sample may be carry-over from other donors' samples.

The chain has TRBV7-8 and TRBJ2-5; 7 bases are shared with TRBD2. The CDR3 has 15 amino acids. In germline, CDR1 is SGHVS, CDR2 FQNEAQ. The junction had 9 bases not matched to a gene; V was cut back by 3 bases and J by 5 bases. In nucleotides, the CDR3 is TGTGCCAGCAGCTTTGGCGGGAGCGGGCGCGAGACCCAGTACTTC. It translates to CASSFGGSGRETQYF.

A word on this clone: Other DNA sequences of this sample code for an identical CDR3. The V gene is TRBV9, the J gene TRBJ1-1; TRBD1 might be the D (6 bases). Germline V gene sequence: CDR1 SGDLS, CDR2 YYNGEE. This CDR3 region has 14 residues. Trimming took off 1 base at V and 2 bases at J, with 9 bases between the two ends. This CDR3 reads CASSVSGANTEAFF. The CDR3 DNA follows: TGTGCCAGCAGCGTATCGGGGGCAAACACTGAAGCTTTCTTT.

The J gene is TRBJ1-3, the V gene TRBV28; no definite D call. Looked up from germline, CDR1 is MDHEN and CDR2 is SYDVKM. The CDR3 is 12 amino acids. Between the trimmed V and J ends, which lost 3 bases and 11 bases, there was a span of 11 bases. DNA of the CDR3: TGTGCCAGCAGTTTCTTCCAAGGCCCCATATATTTT. Its protein product is CASSFFQGPIYF.

This chain uses TRBV10-3 with TRBJ2-7, with TRBD1 matching over 9 bases. The CDR3 runs to 15 residues. Germline V gene data show CDR1 as ENHRY and CDR2 as SYGVKD. Trimming at V came to 6 bases and at J to 6 bases, leaving 12 bases not matched to a gene. The CDR3 here is CAIRTHRDREIEQYF. As DNA, the CDR3 is TGTGCCATCAGGACCCACCGGGACAGGGAAATCGAGCAGTACTTC.

The J gene is TRBJ1-6, the V gene TRBV30; D is unresolved. Germline CDR1 is GTSNPN and CDR2 is SVGIG (reference sequence). Between the trimmed V and J ends, which lost 0 bases and 4 bases, there was a span of 7 bases. CDR3 size: 14 residues. The CDR3 bases are TGTGCCTGGAGTGTACTACAGTATAATTCACCCCTCCACTTT. As protein: CAWSVLQYNSPLHF.

The chain uses TRBV28 and TRBJ1-5, with TRBD1 matching over 7 bases. Germline-derived CDR1 and CDR2 are MDHEN and SYDVKM. V gave up 8 bases and J gave up 6 bases; unmatched junction bases: 10. The CDR3 loop spans 14 amino acids. The CDR3 is CASDRTGERQPQHF. CDR3 nucleotides: TGTGCCAGCGATCGCACAGGGGAGCGTCAGCCCCAGCATTTT.

The chain joins TRBV6-5 to TRBJ1-5; a weak D match, TRBD1 (5 bases). The V gene's germline CDR1 is MNHEY and CDR2 SVGAGI. Trimming pared 6 bases from V and 6 bases from J, leaving 15 bases between. This CDR3 contains 14 residues. The CDR3 reads CASRPQGRIQPQHF. The CDR3, as DNA: TGTGCCAGCAGACCCCAGGGAAGAATTCAGCCCCAGCATTTT.

The chain combines TRBV2 with TRBJ2-3; D gene uncertain. Germline CDR1 reads SNHLY; CDR2 reads FYNNEI. With 2 bases removed from V and 3 bases from J, the gap between germline ends came to 9 bases. CDR3 length: 14 amino acids. The CDR3 coding sequence is TGTGCCAGCAGTGAATCTGTAGGTACAGATACGCAGTATTTT. Translated: CASSESVGTDTQYF.

The chain recombines TRBV30 with TRBJ1-5; 10 bases agree with TRBD1. The length of the CDR3 is 14 residues. The V and J ends lost 3 bases and 9 bases, in that order; junction bases with no gene match: 8. Looked up from germline, CDR1 is GTSNPN and CDR2 is SVGIG (reference sequence). The CDR3 loop is CAWSPGTGVPPQHF. CDR3 coding DNA: TGTGCCTGGAGCCCCGGGACAGGGGTTCCGCCCCAGCATTTT.

The chain is built from TRBV18 and TRBJ1-3, with D unclear. V was clipped by 2 bases and J by 6 bases, with 8 bases between them. Germline lookup yields CDR1 KGHSH and CDR2 LQKENI. The CDR3 is made up of 13 amino acids. The CDR3 reads CASSPMLENTIYF. The CDR3 DNA reads as TGTGCCAGCTCACCAATGTTAGAAAACACCATATATTTT. Using reference TRBV18 and TRBJ1-3 for the parts outside the CDR3, the full variable domain is NAGVMQNPRHLVRRRGQEARLRCSPMKGHSHVYWYRQLPEEGLKFMVYLQKENIIDESGMPKERFSAEFPKEGPSILRIQQVVRGDSAAYFCASSPMLENTIYFGEGSWLTVV.

The DNA of the CDR3 is TGTGCCAGCAGTGACTCGGCAGCACCGAACACTGAAGCTTTCTTT. Its protein is CASSDSAAPNTEAFF. J is TRBJ1-1 and V is TRBV6-4, with no clear D. Between the trimmed V and J ends, which lost 0 bases and 1 base, there was a span of 9 bases. This CDR3 is 15 amino acids long. The germline V gene encodes CDR1 MRHNA and CDR2 SNTAGT.

V usage is TRBV29-1 and J usage is TRBJ1-2; 12 positions match TRBD1. Losses at the gene ends were 3 bases for V and 5 bases for J; bases not matched to a gene: 7. The CDR3 totals 15 residues. Germline lookup yields CDR1 SQVTM and CDR2 ANQGSEA. CDR3 sequence reads: CSVETGTGGRYGYTF. The CDR3 DNA is TGCAGCGTTGAGACCGGGACAGGGGGCCGGTATGGCTACACCTTC.

The chain uses TRBV7-2 and TRBJ1-4; D perhaps matches TRBD1 (5 bases). This CDR3 is built from 13 residues. Germline CDR1 SGHTA, CDR2 FQGNSA. The V end was cut by 7 bases, the J end by 8 bases, with 14 bases between. The CDR3 bases are TGTGCCAGCACCTGGGGGGGGAGCGAAAAACTGTTTTTT. Translating it yields CASTWGGSEKLFF.

To note about this clone: The junction departs from germline at one end; a sequencing error may be responsible. V is TRBV2 and J is TRBJ2-7; D is ambiguous. The CDR3 length is 13 residues. Germline CDR1 SNHLY, CDR2 FYNNEI. CDR3 amino acids: CASSERHQTERYF. CDR3 DNA: TGTGCCAGCAGTGAACGCCACCAAACCGAGCGGTACTTC.

The chain recombines TRBV5-1 with TRBJ2-3, with D perhaps TRBD1 or TRBD2 (5 bases each). The V end was cut by 0 bases, the J end by 0 bases, with 14 bases between. The CDR3 length is 17 residues. Germline assignment: CDR1 SGHRS and CDR2 YFSETQ. CDR3 in amino acids: CASSLVGDRSSTDTQYF. The DNA for the CDR3 is TGCGCCAGCAGCTTGGTAGGGGACCGCTCTAGCACAGATACGCAGTATTTT.

The chain carries TRBV7-9 and TRBJ2-1; 7 bases align to TRBD1. This CDR3 is built from 14 residues. The germline gives CDR1 SEHNR, CDR2 FQNEAQ (reference sequence). The V segment lost 8 bases and the J segment 8 bases; nucleotides outside the gene matches: 12. DNA of the CDR3: TGTGCCAGCGGCCGTGGGGACAGCGTCCATGAGCAGTTCTTC. Protein: CASGRGDSVHEQFF.

The chain employs TRBV5-4 and TRBJ2-5; TRBD1 matches at 9 bases. The CDR3 contains 15 residues. Trimming cost V 2 bases and J 4 bases; bases outside gene matches: 6. Germline assignment: CDR1 SGHNT and CDR2 YYREEE (reference sequence). The CDR3 here is CASSFAGTGLETQYF. The CDR3 bases are TGTGCCAGCAGCTTCGCCGGGACAGGGTTAGAGACCCAGTACTTC.

The chain employs TRBV7-3 and TRBJ2-5; 7 bases align to TRBD1. V was pared by 5 bases and J by 3 bases, with 3 bases of the junction left unmatched. CDR1 SGHTA and CDR2 FQGTGA come from the germline V gene. This CDR3 has 13 residues. This CDR3 is CASSRGREETQYF. In DNA, the CDR3 is TGTGCCAGCAGCAGGGGGCGCGAAGAGACCCAGTACTTC.

The J gene is TRBJ2-3, the V gene TRBV5-1; D perhaps matches TRBD1 (6 bases). The CDR3 covers 13 residues. Trimming pared 6 bases from V and 2 bases from J, leaving 10 bases between. CDR1 is SGHRS, CDR2 YFSETQ, per germline. The CDR3 is CASTDSSTDTQYF. The CDR3 DNA reads TGCGCCAGCACGGACAGTTCCACAGATACGCAGTATTTT.

The chain joins TRBV28 to TRBJ1-5; a weak D match, TRBD1 (6 bases). V lost 2 bases and J 2 bases, leaving 25 bases between the germline ends. The CDR3 spans 20 residues. The germline gives CDR1 MDHEN, CDR2 SYDVKM. CDR3 region: CASSLRDLQSGASRNQPQHF. In DNA form, the CDR3 reads TGTGCCAGCAGTTTAAGGGACCTACAGTCGGGGGCAAGTCGCAATCAGCCCCAGCATTTT. The full variable domain, its missing parts supplied by reference TRBV28 and TRBJ1-5, is DVKVTQSSRYLVKRTGEKVFLECVQDMDHENMFWYRQDPGLGLRLIYFSYDVKMKEKGDIPEGYSVSREKKERFSLILESASTNQTSMYLCASSLRDLQSGASRNQPQHFGDGTRLSIL.